The 23 T cell receptor beta chains listed next were all sequenced from one sample in a study of shared clonotypes between healthy human individuals. Method: immunoSEQ multiplex PCR; TCRdb's copy keeps in-frame clones and lacks some. The profile shows about 2.4 million clones, roughly 93% of them singletons. Sample: naive CD4+ T cells from PBMCs. The subset is: CD45RA+ positively selected. The receptors derive from a man aged 18 to 30 in good health. Some clones in this sample may be carry-over from other donors' samples.

This chain connects TRBV9 to TRBJ2-7; D uncertain. The CDR3 is 13 residues long. Per the germline V gene, CDR1 is SGDLS and CDR2 is YYNGEE. V shed 3 bases and J shed 7 bases, with 14 bases lying between them. CDR3 amino acids: CASSGSPFMEQYF. Written as DNA, the CDR3 is TGTGCCAGCAGCGGGAGCCCCTTTATGGAGCAGTACTTC. The full variable domain, completed using reference TRBV9 and TRBJ2-7, is DSGVTQTPKHLITATGQRVTLRCSPRSGDLSVYWYQQSLDQGLQFLIQYYNGEERAKGNILERFSAQQFPDLHSELNLSSLELGDSALYFCASSGSPFMEQYFGPGTRLTVT.

Details on this clone: The same CDR3 also results from other DNA sequences found in this sample. CDR3: CASSSGETQYF. The DNA of the CDR3 is TGTGCCAGCAGTTCGGGAGAGACCCAGTACTTC. V is TRBV28 and J is TRBJ2-5, with D uncertain. CDR3 length equals 11 residues. Deletions cut 4 bases from V and 4 bases from J, with 4 bases between. Germline CDR1 MDHEN, CDR2 SYDVKM.

The CDR3 DNA is TGTGCCAGCAGCTTAGCCGTTACTGCAACTAATGAAAAACTGTTTTTT. This encodes CASSLAVTATNEKLFF. V is TRBV7-9 and J is TRBJ1-4; D unclear. Germline assignment: CDR1 SEHNR and CDR2 FQNEAQ (reference sequence). The CDR3 covers 16 residues. Deletions cut 0 bases from V and 0 bases from J, with 8 bases between.

This sequence joins TRBV9 and TRBJ1-6; tentative D call: TRBD1 (5 bases). The CDR3 has 14 residues. V shed 3 bases and J shed 4 bases, with 8 bases lying between them. The V gene's germline CDR1 is SGDLS and CDR2 YYNGEE. DNA of the CDR3: TGTGCCAGCAGCGAGGACATTTATAATTCACCCCTCCACTTT. This codes for CASSEDIYNSPLHF.

This chain connects TRBV6-5 to TRBJ1-4; tentatively, D is TRBD1 (5 bases). Germline assignment: CDR1 MNHEY and CDR2 SVGAGI. Between the trimmed V and J ends, which lost 4 bases and 6 bases, there was a span of 15 bases. The CDR3 consists of 15 residues. The CDR3 sequence: CASSSPRGIDEKLFF. CDR3 nucleotides: TGTGCCAGCAGTTCTCCGCGGGGGATTGATGAAAAACTGTTTTTT.

The chain has TRBV7-3 and TRBJ1-1, with 7 bases aligning to TRBD1. This CDR3 spans 13 amino acids. With 6 bases clipped from V and 4 bases from J, the junction kept 5 bases outside the gene matches. Germline loops: CDR1 SGHTA, CDR2 FQGTGA. The CDR3 bases are TGTGCCAGCAGTCAATACAGGGGCACTGAAGCTTTCTTT. Residues: CASSQYRGTEAFF.

This sequence joins TRBV5-1 and TRBJ2-5, with 9 bases that match TRBD2. Germline loops: CDR1 SGHRS, CDR2 YFSETQ. CDR3 length: 15 residues. The junction had 4 bases not matched to a gene; V was cut back by 4 bases and J by 0 bases. In DNA form, the CDR3 reads TGCGCCAGCAGCAGAAGGACTAGCGACCAAGAGACCCAGTACTTC. The encoded protein is CASSRRTSDQETQYF. The whole variable domain, filled in from reference TRBV5-1 and TRBJ2-5, reads KAGVTQTPRYLIKTRGQQVTLSCSPISGHRSVSWYQQTPGQGLQFLFEYFSETQRNKGNFPGRFSGRQFSNSRSEMNVSTLELGDSALYLCASSRRTSDQETQYFGPGTRLLVL.

The V gene is TRBV11-2, the J gene TRBJ2-6; TRBD2 is a possible D gene (5 bases). The length of the CDR3 is 15 residues. Germline-derived CDR1 and CDR2 are SGHAT and FQNNGV. V lost 4 bases and J 1 base, leaving 8 bases between the germline ends. CDR3 loop: CASSSPGSGANVLTF. CDR3 DNA: TGTGCCAGCAGCTCCCCGGGGTCTGGGGCCAACGTCCTGACTTTC.

V is TRBV27 and J is TRBJ2-2, with D possibly being TRBD2 (6 bases). The CDR3 consists of 13 residues. Germline loops: CDR1 MNHEY, CDR2 SMNVEV (reference sequence). With 8 bases removed from V and 7 bases from J, the gap between germline ends came to 14 bases. This CDR3 reads CASFERGGGELFF. CDR3 nucleotide sequence: TGTGCCAGCTTCGAGAGGGGAGGCGGGGAGCTGTTTTTT.

J is TRBJ2-7 and V is TRBV30; possible D gene TRBD1, 6 bases. CDR1 GTSNPN and CDR2 SVGIG come from the germline V gene (reference sequence). The CDR3 totals 13 residues. V lost 1 base to trimming and J lost 6 bases, with 13 bases between them. As DNA, the CDR3 is TGTGCCTGGAGTGCGGGACAATCTCTCGAGCAGTACTTC. Encoded protein: CAWSAGQSLEQYF.

Comments on this clone: Other DNA sequences in the sample encode the same CDR3. CDR3 residues: CASSLETGEQPQHF. Here the CDR3 DNA reads TGCGCCAGCAGCTTGGAAACAGGGGAACAGCCCCAGCATTTT. The V gene is TRBV5-1, the J gene TRBJ1-5; 7 bases fit TRBD1. The CDR3 covers 14 residues. V shed 0 bases, J shed 7 bases, and the junction held 4 bases outside the gene matches. Germline CDR1 SGHRS, CDR2 YFSETQ.

CDR3 bases: TGCGCCAGCAGCTTGGGCCTAGCGGGGCCCGGGGCCGGGGAGCTGTTTTTT. It is translated as CASSLGLAGPGAGELFF. V and J are TRBV5-1 and TRBJ2-2; TRBD2 matches 9 bases. CDR1 and CDR2 from the germline V gene are SGHRS and YFSETQ. The CDR3 is 17 residues long. V lost 0 bases to trimming and J lost 6 bases; unmatched junction nucleotides: 9.

With regard to this clone: This same CDR3 is encoded by further DNA sequences in the sample. The chain carries TRBV29-1 and TRBJ2-3; 10 nucleotides agree with TRBD2. V trimming: 4 bases; J trimming: 2 bases; junction bases outside the gene matches: 6. CDR3 size: 15 residues. Germline lookup yields CDR1 SQVTM and CDR2 ANQGSEA. CDR3: CSVARTSGITDTQYF. In DNA form, the CDR3 reads TGCAGCGTTGCGAGGACTAGCGGAATCACAGATACGCAGTATTTT.

The chain recombines TRBV28 with TRBJ1-1; possible D gene TRBD1, 5 bases. The V end lost 2 bases, the J end lost 5 bases, and 12 bases lay between the germline ends. This CDR3 contains 14 residues. CDR1 is MDHEN and CDR2 is SYDVKM in the germline V gene. The CDR3 nucleotides are TGTGCCAGCAGTTTAGGAGGGGCTTGGACTGAAGCTTTCTTT. It is translated as CASSLGGAWTEAFF.

The genes are TRBV19 and TRBJ2-7, with 11 bases lining up with TRBD2. This CDR3 comprises 15 residues. The V gene end was trimmed by 7 bases and the J gene end by 2 bases; junction bases not matched to a gene: 7. CDR1 LNHDA and CDR2 SQIVND come from the germline V gene (reference sequence). CDR3 sequence: CASNVATSGTYEQYF. The CDR3 DNA is TGTGCCAGTAACGTGGCGACTAGCGGGACCTACGAGCAGTACTTC.

The gene calls are TRBV28 and TRBJ1-2; tentative D call: TRBD1 (5 bases). The CDR3 spans 14 residues. Germline V gene data show CDR1 as MDHEN and CDR2 as SYDVKM. Between the trimmed V and J ends, which lost 8 bases and 2 bases, there was a span of 15 bases. This CDR3 is CASRPPAGNYGYTF. CDR3 nucleotide sequence: TGTGCCAGCCGCCCCCCGGCAGGGAACTATGGCTACACCTTC.

This clone was seen more than once but under ten times. The chain uses TRBV7-3 and TRBJ2-2, with unresolved D. The V end was cut by 3 bases, the J end by 6 bases, with 11 bases between. The CDR3 contains 14 residues. Germline CDR1 reads SGHTA; CDR2 reads FQGTGA. Here the CDR3 reads CASSFTSWAGELFF. The DNA for the CDR3 is TGTGCCAGCAGCTTTACCAGTTGGGCCGGGGAGCTGTTTTTT.

The chain has TRBV4-2 and TRBJ2-7, with D unresolved. V lost 0 bases, J lost 7 bases, and 13 bases lay in between. This CDR3 has 14 residues. Germline V gene data show CDR1 as LGHNA and CDR2 as YNFKEQ. The CDR3 DNA is TGTGCCAGCAGCCAAGATGCATTAGCTCGGGAGCAGTACTTC. This translates into CASSQDALAREQYF.

The chain recombines TRBV27 with TRBJ1-2; perhaps TRBD1 as D (6 bases). The CDR3 is made up of 13 amino acids. V shed 8 bases and J shed 6 bases, with 16 bases lying between them. From germline, CDR1 is MNHEY and CDR2 SMNVEV (reference sequence). The CDR3 region is CASGGGASNGYTF. The CDR3, as DNA: TGTGCCAGCGGGGGGGGCGCCAGTAATGGCTACACCTTC.

The J gene is TRBJ2-1, the V gene TRBV5-1; D not certain. The CDR3 loop spans 13 amino acids. Germline V CDR1 and CDR2: SGHRS, YFSETQ. The ends were cut back, 6 bases at V and 6 bases at J, with 13 bases in the middle. CDR3 in amino acids: CASKAEPSNEQFF. The CDR3 DNA reads TGCGCCAGCAAGGCGGAGCCTTCCAATGAGCAGTTCTTC. The entire variable domain, with the rest obtained from reference TRBV5-1 and TRBJ2-1, is as follows: KAGVTQTPRYLIKTRGQQVTLSCSPISGHRSVSWYQQTPGQGLQFLFEYFSETQRNKGNFPGRFSGRQFSNSRSEMNVSTLELGDSALYLCASKAEPSNEQFFGPGTRLTVL.

The J gene is TRBJ2-7, the V gene TRBV5-1; a possible D gene is TRBD1 (6 bases). V was clipped by 4 bases and J by 6 bases, with 14 bases between them. Germline values: CDR1 SGHRS, CDR2 YFSETQ. There are 13 residues in the CDR3. CDR3 residues: CASSGGHPGEQYF. In nucleotides, the CDR3 is TGCGCCAGCAGCGGGGGACACCCAGGCGAGCAGTACTTC.

The chain combines TRBV5-8 with TRBJ1-4; D ambiguous. The V and J ends lost 1 base and 7 bases respectively, with 14 bases between them. Germline lookup yields CDR1 SGHTS and CDR2 YDEGEE. The CDR3 runs to 15 residues. The CDR3 is CASSLLLAVPEKLFF. CDR3 sequence (DNA): TGTGCCAGCAGCTTGCTTCTGGCAGTACCTGAAAAACTGTTTTTT.

This clone has a single count. This chain uses TRBV6-1 with TRBJ2-1; D not certain. Germline CDR1 is MNHNS and CDR2 is SASEGT. The CDR3 runs to 12 residues. Trimming pared 0 bases from V and 12 bases from J, leaving 9 bases between. CDR3 sequence reads: CASSEAGDTQFF. Written as DNA, the CDR3 is TGTGCCAGCAGTGAAGCTGGAGATACGCAGTTCTTC.